The 15 T cell receptor beta chains below all came from one sample that was sequenced in a study of Ad26.COV2.S vaccination and SARS-CoV-2 variants. Here immunoSEQ multiplex PCR was the method, and the copy in TCRdb shows in-frame clones only, minus some. This table holds a few hundred thousand clones, 80% to 95% found once. Treatment noted: 19 received Ad26.COV2.S at low or high dose, single or two shots; several received placebo; per-sample allocation not given. Repertoires come from day 63 after the first vaccine or placebo injection. The sequences come from peripheral blood, collected in a trial of Ad26.COV2.S vaccine versus placebo. These receptors were collected from a person between 18 and 65 years old who received the Ad26.COV2.S COVID-19 vaccine or a placebo.

The rearrangement links TRBV5-6 to TRBJ2-7; D may correspond to TRBD1 or TRBD2 (6 bases each). CDR1 and CDR2 from the germline V gene are SGHDT and YYEEEE. The CDR3 has 18 amino acids. Trimming stripped 5 bases from V and 5 bases from J, with 29 bases between. CDR3 DNA sequence: TGTGCCAGCAGACCTCCCCTAGGCGGGACACCGGGTTCCGACGAGCAGTACTTC. It codes for CASRPPLGGTPGSDEQYF.

V usage is TRBV10-3 and J usage is TRBJ2-7, with D unresolved. The CDR3 totals 12 residues. The V end was cut by 3 bases, the J end by 3 bases, with 6 bases between. Germline lookup yields CDR1 ENHRY and CDR2 SYGVKD. The DNA for the CDR3 is TGTGCCATCAGTGAACAGATCTACGAGCAGTACTTC. Protein: CAISEQIYEQYF.

On this clone: Germline is not matched at one junction end, which may reflect a read error. The rearrangement joins TRBV2 to TRBJ1-5; TRBD1 matches at 7 bases. The CDR3 is made up of 14 amino acids. Germline assignment: CDR1 SNHLY and CDR2 FYNNEI. CDR3 sequence reads: CASREGTVGQPQHF. The CDR3 DNA reads as TGTGCCAGCAGGGAAGGGACAGTGGGTCAGCCCCAGCATTTT.

This chain connects TRBV19 to TRBJ2-1, with D unresolved. This CDR3 spans 11 amino acids. The V end was cut by 7 bases, the J end by 0 bases, with 1 base between. Germline V lookup: CDR1 LNHDA, CDR2 SQIVND (reference sequence). The CDR3, as DNA: TGTGCCAGTAACTCCTACAATGAGCAGTTCTTC. Translated: CASNSYNEQFF.

The chain links TRBV5-1 to TRBJ1-1; 8 nucleotides agree with TRBD1. The V segment lost 3 bases and the J segment 0 bases; nucleotides outside the gene matches: 7. CDR3 length: 16 residues. The germline V gene encodes CDR1 SGHRS and CDR2 YFSETQ. The CDR3 DNA reads TGCGCCAGCAGCTATAACAGGGGGGATATGAACACTGAAGCTTTCTTT. Translation: CASSYNRGDMNTEAFF.

CDR3 sequence reads: CASSLAITGTDTQYF. In DNA form, the CDR3 reads TGTGCCAGCAGCTTAGCTATTACAGGCACAGATACGCAGTATTTT. V usage is TRBV7-9 and J usage is TRBJ2-3; no firm D call. In germline, CDR1 is SEHNR, CDR2 FQNEAQ (reference sequence). Trimming pared 0 bases from V and 1 base from J, leaving 8 bases between. CDR3 length equals 15 residues.

The chain links TRBV5-6 to TRBJ2-3; D is uncertain. Germline values: CDR1 SGHDT, CDR2 YYEEEE. Trimming cost V 0 bases and J 2 bases, with 7 bases left between them. This CDR3 spans 14 amino acids. In DNA, the CDR3 is TGTGCCAGCAGCTTGGGGCCGTCCACAGATACGCAGTATTTT. Its protein product is CASSLGPSTDTQYF.

CDR3 bases: TGTGCCTGGAATTCCAGGTATCCTGAGAAGACCCAGTACTTC. The encoded protein is CAWNSRYPEKTQYF. The rearrangement joins TRBV30 to TRBJ2-5; D is undetermined. The CDR3 has 14 amino acids. V lost 4 bases and J lost 6, with 18 bases in between. Germline V gives CDR1 GTSNPN, CDR2 SVGIG (reference sequence). The variable domain in full, with the rest retrieved from reference TRBV30 and TRBJ2-5, is SQTIHQWPATLVQPVGSPLSLECTVEGTSNPNLYWYRQAAGRGLQLLFYSVGIGQISSEVPQNLSASRPQDRQFILSSKKLLLSDSGFYLCAWNSRYPEKTQYFGPGTRLLVL.

This rearrangement joins TRBV20-1 to TRBJ1-1; no clear D gene. Per the germline V gene, CDR1 is DFQATT and CDR2 is SNEGSKA (reference sequence). The V end was cut by 6 bases, the J end by 8 bases, with 13 bases between. The CDR3 has 11 residues. CDR3 protein: CSAKISREAFF. CDR3 in DNA: TGCAGTGCGAAGATCAGCAGAGAAGCTTTCTTT.

The chain links TRBV19 to TRBJ2-1; 7 bases are a match to TRBD2. This CDR3 has 15 residues. The V gene end was trimmed by 4 bases and the J gene end by 2 bases; junction bases not matched to a gene: 5. Germline CDR1 reads LNHDA; CDR2 reads SQIVND (reference sequence). For the CDR3, the DNA is TGTGCCAGTAGTAGGGGGGGGGTCACCTACAATGAGCAGTTCTTC. Translated, it gives CASSRGGVTYNEQFF.

This clone has just one count. The V and J genes are TRBV5-1 and TRBJ1-3; D may be TRBD1 (5 bases). V was shortened by 1 base and J by 2 bases, with 10 bases between the two germline ends. The CDR3 is 15 amino acids. The germline V gene encodes CDR1 SGHRS and CDR2 YFSETQ. CDR3 in amino acids: CASSLQGRPGNTIYF. CDR3 nucleotides: TGCGCCAGCAGCTTGCAGGGCCGTCCTGGAAACACCATATATTTT.

This chain links TRBV28 with TRBJ1-2; a weak D match, TRBD1 (6 bases). V lost 8 bases, J lost 3 bases, and 13 bases lay in between. The CDR3 spans 13 residues. Germline assignment: CDR1 MDHEN and CDR2 SYDVKM. The CDR3 DNA reads TGTGCCAGCGGCCGAGGGGGGGACTATGGCTACACCTTC. Amino acid sequence: CASGRGGDYGYTF.

The chain carries TRBV4-1 and TRBJ2-1, with unresolved D. The CDR3 has 16 amino acids. Trimming stripped 6 bases from V and 3 bases from J, with 18 bases between. The germline V gene encodes CDR1 MGHRA and CDR2 YSYEKL. The CDR3 DNA follows: TGCGCCAGCAGGCGGAGAAGAGGTATAGACTACAATGAGCAGTTCTTC. Protein: CASRRRRGIDYNEQFF.

This clone is a singleton in its sample. The chain recombines TRBV19 with TRBJ1-6; D may be TRBD1 (5 bases). In germline, CDR1 is LNHDA, CDR2 SQIVND (reference sequence). Between the trimmed V and J ends, which lost 9 bases and 7 bases, there was a span of 16 bases. The CDR3 extends over 14 amino acids. The CDR3 coding sequence is TGTGCCAGCACACCGGGACTGACGAATTCACCCCTCCACTTT. Residues: CASTPGLTNSPLHF.

For this clone: The same CDR3 is also encoded by other DNA sequences in this sample. This chain uses TRBV27 with TRBJ1-5; 7 nucleotides match TRBD1. The CDR3 contains 14 residues. Germline CDR1 and CDR2: MNHEY and SMNVEV (reference sequence). V shed 4 bases, J shed 4 bases, and the junction held 4 bases outside the gene matches. The CDR3 here is CASSSGGRNQPQHF. The CDR3 region has the DNA TGTGCCAGCAGTTCAGGGGGGCGGAATCAGCCCCAGCATTTT.